A selection of T cell receptor beta chains follows, all from one sample in a study of glioma-infiltrating T cells. From the multiplex PCR reads, TCRdb called clonotypes with MiXCR, one entry per CDR3 protein. The data show a few hundred thousand distinct CDR3 sequences, about two fifths seen once. The sequencing sample was made of glioma tissue, nonneoplastic brain tissue, or PBMCs (not recorded which). Receptor source: a human donor with low-grade glioma or glioblastoma, undergoing nonglioma brain surgery, or in good health (not recorded which). Each CDR3 is given without its conserved first and last residue. Size is stated for part of the rows, as once, few or many counts, or as a class when the clone is expanded.

>many|TRBV6-1|TRBJ1-2
ASTEGGGRGYGYT
>few|TRBV4-1|TRBJ1-2
ASSQDQGHSYGYT
>many|TRBV20-1|TRBJ2-7
SATGLAVYEQY
>-|TRBV18|TRBJ2-3
ASSPLATGDTQY
>-|TRBV6-6|TRBJ2-2
ASSGSPSGRHVELF
>-|TRBV29-1|TRBJ2-3
SVESRGADTQY
>many|TRBV20-1|TRBJ2-1
SASWGRNEQF
>-|TRBV27|TRBJ1-1
ASSPNRPPAEAS
>-|TRBV20-1|TRBJ1-2
SAREISKEIGGYT
>-|TRBV5-1|TRBJ2-1
ASSLSGGPYNEQF
>few|TRBV7-3|TRBJ2-2
ASSAYRVGGELF
>-|TRBV4-1|TRBJ2-2
ASSQGHFTGELF
>many|TRBV7-2|TRBJ2-4
ASSPEAEDIQY
>-|TRBV20-1|TRBJ1-5
SARPYRQSWNQPQH
>few|TRBV12-3/TRBV12-4|TRBJ2-7
ASSSSGTGTYEQY
>-|TRBV24-1|TRBJ2-5
ATSGERRTSGSETQY
>-|TRBV5-1|TRBJ2-3
ASSLVVSGSADTQY
>many|TRBV6-5|TRBJ2-3
ASSYRQGARDTQY
>-|TRBV5-1|TRBJ2-7
ASSLDAATYEQY
>many|TRBV27|TRBJ2-7
ASSIYRGPSYEQY
>many|TRBV28|TRBJ1-2
ASSRTPLV
>-|TRBV7-2|TRBJ1-1
ASKQGAWTEAF
>many|TRBV28|TRBJ1-6
ASTPPRGTNSPLH
>medium-sized|TRBV6-2/TRBV6-3|TRBJ2-7
ASSYQSDAGYEQY